This record concerns one TCR beta chain sequence. Its antigen target is currently unknown. Nothing much larger sits one base from this clone, and base qualities are not available. In the prospective study, participants were roughly 18 to 100 years old, resided in about two dozen geographic areas of the United States, and were enrolled through a virtual design. To assign participants to cohorts, the prospective study relied on clinical history that participants themselves reported in a screening survey and a study questionnaire. Recovered participants in ImmuneRACE Cohort 3 were defined by two consecutive negative NP/OP PCR tests, clearance by a healthcare professional, or resolution of symptoms. In the prospective study, whole blood, serum and a nasopharyngeal or oropharyngeal swab were collected from each participant by mobile phlebotomists. Prospective study participants could optionally give additional blood draws and questionnaires over a 2-month period. Blood samples from the prospective study were shipped frozen or at room temperature prior to DNA extraction.

The CDR3 sequence holds 15 residues, the cysteine and phenylalanine included. The CDR3 DNA has 45 bases and is translated from base 1. V was cut back by 0 bases and J by 5 bases, leaving a gap of 14 bases between them. The germline V gene encodes CDR1 LGHDT and CDR2 YNNKEL (reference sequence). This sample stems from a study of blood T cell repertoires in COVID-19 (dated by TCRdb to 2018 to 2020). Concerning the study at large: Samples from collaborators originated in the United States, Italy and Spain and spanned both the acute and convalescent phases of COVID-19. The material from the prospective study consisted of cDNA or gDNA derived from T cells, B-cell-depleted T cells, or PBMCs. Deeply sampled blood TCRbeta repertoires from subjects exposed to, actively infected with, or recovered from COVID-19 were included in the dataset. A freely available public database, intended as a resource for researchers studying the immune response to SARS-CoV-2, is where the repertoires were released. Samples were obtained from the ongoing ImmuneRACE study (first 160 participants) and from 1,000 to 1,500 subjects provided by 6 global collaborators. The sample metadata nearly always contained a de-identified subject ID, COVID-19 status, age in years and sex. Where HLA class I and class II types were available, the types were taken from metadata supplied by the sample provider, not from assay-based typing.

TCRbeta CDR3 regions were amplified from genomic DNA using the immunoSEQ Assay, a bias-controlled multiplex PCR. Concerning the study's data processing: The number of nucleated cells in each sample was estimated by amplification of reference gene primers within the assay. Sequence reads were collapsed and filtered to measure the absolute abundance of every unique TCRbeta CDR3 rearrangement. For each sample, productive Simpson clonality was calculated by taking the square root of Simpson's diversity index across productive rearrangements. TCRdb took this table from immuneACCESS and kept in-frame rearrangements with V and J called. Such tables lack part of the clones; where checked against another copy, unresolved V genes explain under half of the gap, and the rest is unexplained. Clone size and V and J calls were adopted from that table, with D and trimming inferred from the DNA. The sample table holds approximately 280,000 clones, of which around nine tenths were seen once. The ten largest account for under 3% of the sample.

The study at large found these results: The quantity of clinical and demographic metadata differed by source and by participant and was supplied without curation.

This receptor chain uses TRBV3-1 (or the pseudogene TRBV3-2) and TRBJ2-7, with TRBD2 as a weak D call on 6 bases. Sequencing was performed on PBMCs or T cells enriched from blood (not recorded which). The receptor comes from a woman aged 18 to 35 who had recovered from COVID-19. CDR3 loop: CASSQDMRGLDEQYF. The nucleotides read TGTGCCAGCAGCCAAGATATGCGGGGTCTTGACGAGCAGTACTTC.